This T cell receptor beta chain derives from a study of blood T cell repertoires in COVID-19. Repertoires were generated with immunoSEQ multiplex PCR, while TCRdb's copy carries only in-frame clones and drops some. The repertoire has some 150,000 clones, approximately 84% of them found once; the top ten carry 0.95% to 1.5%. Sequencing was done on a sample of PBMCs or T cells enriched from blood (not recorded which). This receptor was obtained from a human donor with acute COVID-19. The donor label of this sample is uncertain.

The CDR3 region is CASSHSGEETQYF. In DNA, the CDR3 is TGTGCCAGCAGTCATTCGGGGGAAGAGACCCAGTACTTC. This chain joins TRBV12-3 or TRBV12-4 and TRBJ2-5, with D perhaps matching TRBD2 (6 bases). This CDR3 region has 13 residues. V was trimmed by 5 bases and J by 3 bases, leaving 10 bases between them.